The subject of this entry is one T cell receptor (beta chain). As yet, its antigen is unknown. These data belong to a study of cytomegalovirus exposure and HLA in healthy donors. Overall study findings and caveats: Information on immune exposure was restricted to one variable (CMV serostatus). Several top significant clusters appeared, in a later analysis, to be linked to common viral pathogens. Earlier results showed most TCR beta V segments being productive about 87% or about 30% of the time.

Amplification used 60 Vbeta primers and 13 Jbeta primers. Profiling relied on immunoSEQ multiplex PCR, and the TCRdb table lists in-frame clones only, not all of them. Found here are about 180,000 clones, around 83% of them singletons; the top ten hold around 1.2%. The CDR3 contains 17 residues. V lost 4 bases and J lost 0, with 16 bases in between. Germline V CDR1 and CDR2: SGHKS, YYEKEE (reference sequence). Material: PBMCs. The source of this sequence is a girl aged 2 to 9 in good health and CMV-seropositive. This rearrangement joins TRBV5-5 to TRBJ1-4; TRBD1 might be the D (6 bases). CDR3: CASSLDGEGATNEKLFF. CDR3 nucleotides: TGTGCCAGCAGCCTCGACGGGGAGGGGGCAACTAATGAAAAACTGTTTTTT.